This T cell receptor beta chain was identified during a study of T cells in Graves' hyperthyroidism and ophthalmopathy. General study results and limits: Researchers found most expanded thyroid clonotypes above 0.001 in blood as well.

Germline CDR1 is KGHSH and CDR2 is LQKENI. Between the trimmed V and J ends, which lost 0 bases and 0 bases, there was a span of 11 bases. The CDR3 is 17 amino acids. Authors of the study amplified TCR beta CDR3 regions from RNA transcripts. Primed by the HTBI set, a first-round RT-PCR was run on the TCR CDR3. Each CDR3 protein gets one entry after TCRdb re-called the multiplex PCR reads with MiXCR. The sample records 480,000 or so distinct CDR3 sequences, around 15% being singletons. Participants, patients aged 18 to 65, had newly diagnosed hyperthyroidism with a duration under 2 months. Remarks on this clonotype: As yet, its antigen is unknown.

Sequences were obtained from blood. The V call is TRBV18, the J call TRBJ2-2, with D unresolved. The origin of this receptor is a woman aged 18-29 years with Graves' hyperthyroidism. CDR3 DNA: TGTGCCAGCTCACCACCTGCAGGAGCTACGAACACCGGGGAGCTGTTTTTT. Translation gives CASSPPAGATNTGELFF.